This TCR beta chain was captured in a study of blood T cell repertoires in COVID-19. Study in general: The cDNA or gDNA used as material had been derived from T cells, B-cell-depleted T cells, or PBMCs.

The repertoire was sequenced with immunoSEQ multiplex PCR; TCRdb's copy has only in-frame clones and lacks some. The table includes about 220,000 clones, 80% to 85% detected once. V lost 0 bases, J lost 5 bases, and 2 bases stayed unmatched. Germline assignment: CDR1 MRHNA and CDR2 SNTAGT. The CDR3 is made up of 16 amino acids. The chain uses TRBV6-4 and TRBJ2-3; 13 nucleotides align to TRBD2. The sequence came from a woman aged 25 to 39 who had recovered from COVID-19. The sample consisted of peripheral blood. The CDR3 spells CASSDSGTSGKDTQYF. CDR3 nucleotides: TGTGCCAGCAGTGACTCCGGGACTAGCGGGAAAGATACGCAGTATTTT.